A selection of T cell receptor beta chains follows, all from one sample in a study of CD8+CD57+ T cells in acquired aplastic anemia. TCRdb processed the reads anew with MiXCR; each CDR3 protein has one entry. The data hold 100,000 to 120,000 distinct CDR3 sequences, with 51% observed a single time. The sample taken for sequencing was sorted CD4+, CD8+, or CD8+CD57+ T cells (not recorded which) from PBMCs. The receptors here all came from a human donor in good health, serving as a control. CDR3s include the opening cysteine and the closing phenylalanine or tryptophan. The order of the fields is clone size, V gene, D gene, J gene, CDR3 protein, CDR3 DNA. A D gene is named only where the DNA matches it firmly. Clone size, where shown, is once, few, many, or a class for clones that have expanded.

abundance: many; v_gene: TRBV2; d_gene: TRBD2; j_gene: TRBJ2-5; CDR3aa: CASSTSGALQETQYF; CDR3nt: TGTGCCAGCAGTACTAGCGGGGCTCTCCAAGAGACCCAGTACTTC
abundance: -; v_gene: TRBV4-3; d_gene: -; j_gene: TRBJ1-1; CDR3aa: CASSQDGARFEASF; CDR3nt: TGCGCCAGCAGCCAAGATGGAGCGCGTTTTGAAGCTTCCTTT
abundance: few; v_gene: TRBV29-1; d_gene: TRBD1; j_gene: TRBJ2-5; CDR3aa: CSVEGDREDQETQYF; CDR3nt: TGCAGCGTTGAAGGGGACAGGGAGGATCAAGAGACCCAGTACTTC
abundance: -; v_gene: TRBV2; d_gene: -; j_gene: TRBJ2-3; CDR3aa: CASSELDTQYF; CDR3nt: TGTGCCAGCAGTGAACTGGATACGCAGTATTTT
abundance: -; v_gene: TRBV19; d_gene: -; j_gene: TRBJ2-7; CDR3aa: CASSALRIPYEQYF; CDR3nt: TGTGCCAGTAGTGCGCTACGGATCCCGTACGAGCAGTACTTC
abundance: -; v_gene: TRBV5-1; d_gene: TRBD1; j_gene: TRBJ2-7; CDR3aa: CASSPTGTGGHEQYF; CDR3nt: TGCGCCAGCAGCCCCACCGGGACAGGGGGCCACGAGCAGTACTTC
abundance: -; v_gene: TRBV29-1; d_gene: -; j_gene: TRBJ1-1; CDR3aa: CSARDIGRRIEAFF; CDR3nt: TGCAGTGCTAGAGATATCGGCAGGAGAATTGAAGCTTTCTTT
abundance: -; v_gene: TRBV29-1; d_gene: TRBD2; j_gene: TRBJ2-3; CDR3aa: CSGTLAGAFGDTQYF; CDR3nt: TGCAGCGGAACACTAGCGGGAGCTTTTGGAGATACGCAGTATTTT
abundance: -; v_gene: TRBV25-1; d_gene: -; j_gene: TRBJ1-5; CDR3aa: CASSGGGSQPQHF; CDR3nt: TGTGCCAGCAGTGGGGGGGGCAGTCAGCCCCAGCATTTT
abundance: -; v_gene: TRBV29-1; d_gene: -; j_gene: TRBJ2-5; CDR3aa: CSIREDQRETQYF; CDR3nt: TGCAGCATCAGGGAGGACCAGCGGGAGACCCAGTACTTC
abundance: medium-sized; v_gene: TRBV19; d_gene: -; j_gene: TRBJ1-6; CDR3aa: CASAKGEESPLHF; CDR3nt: TGTGCCAGCGCCAAGGGGGAGGAATCACCCCTCCACTTT
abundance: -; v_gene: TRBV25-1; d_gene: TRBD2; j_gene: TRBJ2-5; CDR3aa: CASSVGLAESQETQYF; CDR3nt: TGTGCCAGCAGTGTTGGACTAGCGGAGAGTCAAGAGACCCAGTACTTC
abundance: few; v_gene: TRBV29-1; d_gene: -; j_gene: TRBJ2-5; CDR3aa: CSVVHHRQIETQYF; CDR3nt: TGCAGCGTTGTACACCACCGGCAGATAGAGACCCAGTACTTC
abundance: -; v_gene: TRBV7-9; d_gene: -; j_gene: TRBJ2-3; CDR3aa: CASSLVQGTDTQYF; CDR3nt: TGTGCCAGCAGCTTAGTTCAGGGAACAGATACGCAGTATTTT